This is a list of T cell receptor beta chains from one sample in a study of early stage breast cancer tumors. Some clones are missing from TCRdb's copy, which holds only in-frame ones; the method was immunoSEQ multiplex PCR. Altogether about 4,800 clones are present, 65% to 80% being singletons, with the ten largest covering approximately 27%. The sequenced sample consisted of normal breast tissue next to the tumor. The source of these receptors is a person between 60 and 69 years old with breast cancer. Each CDR3 is given with its conserved first and last residue. The D gene is left open where the match is weak. Size is stated for part of the rows, as once, few or many counts, or as a class when the clone is expanded.

j_gene,abundance,d_gene,v_gene,CDR3aa,CDR3nt
TRBJ2-3,.,TRBD1,TRBV10-3,CAISENAGGTADTQYF,TGTGCCATCAGTGAGAACGCAGGGGGTACCGCAGATACGCAGTATTTT
TRBJ1-1,.,.,TRBV27,CASSRSWGRTEAFF,TGTGCCAGCAGTCGTTCGTGGGGGCGCACTGAAGCTTTCTTT
TRBJ2-1,.,TRBD2,TRBV10-3,CAISGTSGGNSYNEQFF,TGTGCCATCAGCGGGACTAGCGGGGGGAACTCCTACAATGAGCAGTTCTTC
TRBJ2-7,few,.,TRBV4-1,CASSLEQKYEQYF,TGCGCCAGCAGTCTGGAACAGAAGTACGAGCAGTACTTC
TRBJ2-1,.,TRBD2,TRBV19,CASTPHEAGGTNEQFF,TGTGCCAGTACCCCCCATGAAGCGGGGGGGACCAATGAGCAGTTCTTC
TRBJ2-1,.,TRBD2,TRBV6-1,CASRIAGGPSEQFF,TGTGCCAGCAGGATAGCGGGAGGGCCAAGCGAGCAGTTCTTC
TRBJ1-2,.,TRBD1,TRBV6-5,CASRVGQSETGYTF,TGTGCCAGCAGGGTGGGACAGTCGGAGACGGGCTACACCTTC
TRBJ1-2,.,.,TRBV6-1,CATRDLGSYGYTF,TGTGCCACCAGGGATCTAGGTTCTTATGGCTACACCTTC
TRBJ1-4,once,.,TRBV7-6,CASSLRQGLTNEKLFF,TGTGCCAGCAGCTTACGGCAGGGGTTAACTAATGAAAAACTGTTTTTT
TRBJ2-1,.,.,TRBV6-1,CASSEVGTSLEQFF,TGTGCCAGCAGTGAAGTCGGGACAAGTCTTGAGCAGTTCTTC